This TCR beta chain was recovered during a study of T cell responses to AZD1222 COVID-19 vaccine. Regarding this clone: No antigen is known for it.

Study observations and caveats: Reportedly, nearly half of unique spike TCRs recognized epitopes outside B.1.351/B.1.1.7 mutations. In all cases, repertoires were sampled only after the peak T cell response. Among vaccine-associated CD4 TCRs, coverage spanned spike, with dominance at 160-218 and 743-854.

Trimming cost V 1 base and J 8 bases, with 11 bases left between them. Looked up from germline, CDR1 is SEHNR and CDR2 is FQNEAQ (reference sequence). The CDR3 is 13 amino acids. The assay was immunoSEQ multiplex PCR, and TCRdb's table has in-frame clones only and misses some. Counted here are some 150,000 clones, 88% occurring once; the ten biggest clones make up around 5%. The clonotype was recovered from an adult who received the MenACWY meningococcal vaccine as a control. The specimen comprised peripheral blood, sampled 28 days after the second dose of the MenACWY control vaccine. The chain has TRBV7-9 and TRBJ1-2; no firm D call. The CDR3 DNA reads TGTGCCAGCAGCTTAGTCCGCGAGCGGGGCTACACCTTC. This translates into CASSLVRERGYTF.